These 7 T cell receptor beta chains came from one sample sequenced in a study of beta chain features in type 1 diabetes. Every isolated RNA sample was fully reverse transcribed, so sequencing captured expressed TCRB transcripts. Sequencing was performed with immunoSEQ multiplex PCR; in TCRdb, only in-frame clones are kept and a portion is missing. The repertoire includes roughly 300,000 clones, around 15% of them detected once, and about 6.6% sits in the top ten. Material for sequencing was central memory CD4+ T cells from blood. These receptors were collected from a man aged 30 to 39 in good health.

This chain links TRBV30 with TRBJ1-1; perhaps TRBD1 as D (5 bases). Trimming shortened V by 0 bases and J by 1 base, and 6 bases separated the two germline ends. CDR1 and CDR2 (germline): GTSNPN, SVGIG (reference sequence). The CDR3 totals 13 residues. The CDR3 spells CAWSVGQNTEAFF. CDR3 nucleotide sequence: TGTGCCTGGAGTGTGGGGCAGAACACTGAAGCTTTCTTT.

The rearrangement joins TRBV19 to TRBJ2-4; D possibly matches TRBD1 or TRBD2 (5 bases each). The CDR3 is made up of 11 amino acids. Germline V gene data show CDR1 as LNHDA and CDR2 as SQIVND (reference sequence). V dropped 3 bases and J dropped 8 bases, with 5 bases sitting between them. CDR3 sequence (DNA): TGTGCCAGTAGTATGGGGGACATTCAGTACTTC. Its translation is CASSMGDIQYF.

This clone was seen only a few times. The chain links TRBV18 to TRBJ2-7; TRBD2 might be the D (6 bases). The CDR3 length is 14 residues. V gave up 0 bases and J gave up 6 bases, with 12 bases separating them. Looked up from germline, CDR1 is KGHSH and CDR2 is LQKENI. CDR3 loop: CASSPPTRLGEQYF. CDR3 DNA sequence: TGTGCCAGCTCACCACCGACTAGGTTGGGCGAGCAGTACTTC.

This sequence joins TRBV7-9 and TRBJ1-5, with D tentatively TRBD1 (5 bases). The V end was cut by 1 base, the J end by 6 bases, with 13 bases between. CDR3 length: 15 amino acids. Per the germline V gene, CDR1 is SEHNR and CDR2 is FQNEAQ (reference sequence). The DNA of the CDR3 is TGTGCCAGCAGCTTAGAGGTGGCAGGGAGTCAGCCCCAGCATTTT. Protein: CASSLEVAGSQPQHF.

This clone was seen many times. This CDR3 is also generated by other DNA sequences in the sample. The CDR3 sequence: CASSLLAGGTDTQYF. DNA for the CDR3: TGTGCCAGCAGCTTACTAGCGGGCGGCACAGATACGCAGTATTTT. This sequence joins TRBV7-2 and TRBJ2-3; TRBD2 agrees at 8 bases. V dropped 2 bases and J dropped 1; count of bases not matched to a gene: 2. Germline V gives CDR1 SGHTA, CDR2 FQGNSA. This CDR3 is 15 amino acids long.

The chain links TRBV7-9 to TRBJ2-5; 12 positions match TRBD2. The CDR3 spans 17 residues. CDR1 and CDR2 from the germline V gene are SEHNR and FQNEAQ (reference sequence). J lost 5 bases, V lost 2 bases, and 9 bases had no gene match. The CDR3 sequence: CASSLRTTSGGSETQYF. CDR3 bases: TGTGCCAGCAGCTTAAGAACGACTAGCGGGGGTTCGGAGACCCAGTACTTC.

The rearrangement links TRBV5-1 to TRBJ2-1; 13 bases match TRBD2. V dropped 3 bases and J dropped 7; count of bases not matched to a gene: 13. This CDR3 region has 18 residues. The V gene's germline CDR1 is SGHRS and CDR2 YFSETQ. CDR3 residues: CASSSGTSGVQPANEQFF. As DNA, the CDR3 is TGCGCCAGCAGCTCCGGGACTAGCGGGGTCCAGCCGGCAAATGAGCAGTTCTTC.